Listed below are T cell receptor beta chains from one sample, sequenced in a study of early T cells in non-severe SARS-CoV-2 infection. TCRdb reprocessed the 5' RACE reads with MiXCR, giving one entry per CDR3 protein. Among 84,000 or so distinct CDR3 sequences, around 15% were seen once, and the ten largest hold about 10%. The specimen sequenced was whole blood. The source of these receptors is an adult who was a healthcare worker with PCR-confirmed SARS-CoV-2 infection or an uninfected control (not recorded which). Each CDR3 is given with its conserved first and last residue. Each record gives: D gene, clone size, V gene, CDR3 length, J gene, CDR3 DNA, CDR3 protein. A D gene is named only where the DNA matches it firmly. Only part of the rows carry a size: once, few, many, or a class if the clone is expanded.

d_gene: TRBD1
abundance: -
v_gene: TRBV3-1
len: 16
j_gene: TRBJ2-3
CDR3nt: TGTGCCAGCAGCCAGCAGACAGGGGGCTCGACAGATACGCAGTATTTT
CDR3aa: CASSQQTGGSTDTQYF

d_gene: -
abundance: few
v_gene: TRBV29-1
len: 13
j_gene: TRBJ2-7
CDR3nt: TGCAGCGTTGGGTTAGGCGGTCCAAACGAGCAGTACTTC
CDR3aa: CSVGLGGPNEQYF

d_gene: -
abundance: -
v_gene: TRBV7-2
len: 12
j_gene: TRBJ1-2
CDR3nt: TGTGCCAGCAGCGTCTCACAGCGCGGCTACACCTTC
CDR3aa: CASSVSQRGYTF

d_gene: TRBD1
abundance: -
v_gene: TRBV2
len: 14
j_gene: TRBJ1-2
CDR3nt: TGTGCCAGCAGGGTAGATCGGGACAGATATGGCTACACCTTC
CDR3aa: CASRVDRDRYGYTF

d_gene: -
abundance: -
v_gene: TRBV20-1
len: 14
j_gene: TRBJ2-5
CDR3nt: TGCAGTGCTAGAGAGGGCACAGACCAAGAGACCCAGTACTTC
CDR3aa: CSAREGTDQETQYF

d_gene: -
abundance: few
v_gene: TRBV11-2
len: 14
j_gene: TRBJ2-7
CDR3nt: TGTGCCAGCAGCCCGAGGGGGGTAGCCTACGAGCAGTACTTC
CDR3aa: CASSPRGVAYEQYF

d_gene: -
abundance: -
v_gene: TRBV28
len: 14
j_gene: TRBJ1-1
CDR3nt: TGTGCCAGCAGTTTGGTAGGGAGACGGACTGAAGCTTTCTTT
CDR3aa: CASSLVGRRTEAFF

d_gene: TRBD1
abundance: many
v_gene: TRBV12-3/TRBV12-4
len: 14
j_gene: TRBJ1-5
CDR3nt: TGTGCCAGCAGCGAGACAGGGGCGGATCGGCCCCAGCATTTT
CDR3aa: CASSETGADRPQHF

d_gene: -
abundance: -
v_gene: TRBV19
len: 14
j_gene: TRBJ1-4
CDR3nt: TGTGCCAGTAGTATAGGCTCAACTAATGAAAAACTGTTTTTT
CDR3aa: CASSIGSTNEKLFF

d_gene: TRBD1
abundance: -
v_gene: TRBV7-3
len: 17
j_gene: TRBJ2-6
CDR3nt: TGTGCCAGCAGCCCGACAGGGGCGATCCTTGGGGCCAACGTCCTGACTTTC
CDR3aa: CASSPTGAILGANVLTF

d_gene: -
abundance: -
v_gene: TRBV29-1
len: 13
j_gene: TRBJ1-1
CDR3nt: TGCAGCGTTGAAGAGTCGATGAACACTGAAGCTTTCTTT
CDR3aa: CSVEESMNTEAFF

d_gene: -
abundance: once
v_gene: TRBV30
len: 12
j_gene: TRBJ2-7
CDR3nt: TGTGCCTGGAGTGATCGACCCTACGAGCAGTACTTC
CDR3aa: CAWSDRPYEQYF

d_gene: -
abundance: few
v_gene: TRBV7-9
len: 13
j_gene: TRBJ1-5
CDR3nt: TGTGCCAGCAGCTTTTCAGATAATCAGCCCCAGCATTTT
CDR3aa: CASSFSDNQPQHF

d_gene: -
abundance: many
v_gene: TRBV25-1
len: 13
j_gene: TRBJ1-1
CDR3nt: TGTGCCAGCAGTGAAAGGGTTTGGGATGGAGCTTTCTTT
CDR3aa: CASSERVWDGAFF

d_gene: -
abundance: few
v_gene: TRBV29-1
len: 14
j_gene: TRBJ1-2
CDR3nt: TGCAGCGTTGTACCCGTTAGTCCTAACTATGGCTACACCTTC
CDR3aa: CSVVPVSPNYGYTF

d_gene: TRBD1
abundance: many
v_gene: TRBV3-1
len: 15
j_gene: TRBJ1-2
CDR3nt: TGTGCCAGCAGCCAAGAGGGGACAGGGATCTATGGCTACACCTTC
CDR3aa: CASSQEGTGIYGYTF

d_gene: -
abundance: many
v_gene: TRBV5-6
len: 15
j_gene: TRBJ1-4
CDR3nt: TGTGCCAGCAGATTGTCCGGAGGGGGTCGTGAAAAACTGTTTTTT
CDR3aa: CASRLSGGGREKLFF

d_gene: -
abundance: few
v_gene: TRBV12-5
len: 14
j_gene: TRBJ1-5
CDR3nt: TGTGCTAGTGGTTTGGACGGGGGCAATCAGCCCCAGCATTTT
CDR3aa: CASGLDGGNQPQHF

d_gene: -
abundance: few
v_gene: TRBV14
len: 17
j_gene: TRBJ2-4
CDR3nt: TGTGCCAGCAGCCAAGATTCCGGGCAACTAGCCAAAAACATTCAGTACTTC
CDR3aa: CASSQDSGQLAKNIQYF

d_gene: -
abundance: many
v_gene: TRBV7-8
len: 18
j_gene: TRBJ2-2
CDR3nt: TGTGCCAGCAGCTTAGGCGAGGGCAGGGTTGGATACACCGGGGAGCTGTTTTTT
CDR3aa: CASSLGEGRVGYTGELFF

d_gene: -
abundance: -
v_gene: TRBV6-1
len: 16
j_gene: TRBJ2-2
CDR3nt: TGTGCCAGCAGTGAGCAGACAATTCTATACACCGGGGAGCTGTTTTTT
CDR3aa: CASSEQTILYTGELFF

d_gene: TRBD1
abundance: -
v_gene: TRBV28
len: 16
j_gene: TRBJ2-7
CDR3nt: TGTGCCAGCAGTTTTGGGGGGACAGGTAATTCCTACGAGCAGTACTTC
CDR3aa: CASSFGGTGNSYEQYF

d_gene: -
abundance: -
v_gene: TRBV2
len: 14
j_gene: TRBJ2-2
CDR3nt: TGTGCCAGCAGTAGGACAGAAAACACCGGGGAGCTGTTTTTT
CDR3aa: CASSRTENTGELFF

d_gene: TRBD1
abundance: many
v_gene: TRBV11-1
len: 16
j_gene: TRBJ2-2
CDR3nt: TGTGCCAGCAGCTTCACCGACAGGGCGGCCACCGGGGAGCTGTTTTTT
CDR3aa: CASSFTDRAATGELFF

d_gene: -
abundance: -
v_gene: TRBV6-1
len: 14
j_gene: TRBJ1-1
CDR3nt: TGTGCCAGCAGTCCTTTCCGAGGAGACACTGAAGCTTTCTTT
CDR3aa: CASSPFRGDTEAFF

d_gene: TRBD2
abundance: few
v_gene: TRBV6-5
len: 14
j_gene: TRBJ2-1
CDR3nt: TGTGCCAGCAGTTCCAACCTGCGGGGGTGGGAGCAGTTCTTC
CDR3aa: CASSSNLRGWEQFF

d_gene: -
abundance: many
v_gene: TRBV7-9
len: 14
j_gene: TRBJ2-3
CDR3nt: TGTGCCAGCAGCTTAGAGCAGGGGAGAGATACGCAGTATTTT
CDR3aa: CASSLEQGRDTQYF

d_gene: -
abundance: -
v_gene: TRBV14
len: 15
j_gene: TRBJ2-2
CDR3nt: TGTGCCAGCAGCCAAAGTCTTGGGTTGACCGGGGAGCTGTTTTTT
CDR3aa: CASSQSLGLTGELFF

d_gene: -
abundance: few
v_gene: TRBV29-1
len: 12
j_gene: TRBJ1-2
CDR3nt: TGCAGCGTGAAGGGGACTTCCTATGGCTACACCTTC
CDR3aa: CSVKGTSYGYTF

d_gene: TRBD1
abundance: -
v_gene: TRBV7-2
len: 14
j_gene: TRBJ2-1
CDR3nt: TGTGCCAGCAGCTTAGTGGGACAGGGGAGAGAGCAGTTCTTC
CDR3aa: CASSLVGQGREQFF

d_gene: TRBD1
abundance: -
v_gene: TRBV3-1
len: 14
j_gene: TRBJ1-2
CDR3nt: TGTGCCAGCAGCCGAAGCGGACAGGGCACTGGCTACACCTTC
CDR3aa: CASSRSGQGTGYTF

d_gene: TRBD1
abundance: -
v_gene: TRBV7-9
len: 18
j_gene: TRBJ1-4
CDR3nt: TGTGCCAGCAGCTTAGCGGGACAGGGGAGCCAAACTAATGAAAAACTGTTTTTT
CDR3aa: CASSLAGQGSQTNEKLFF

d_gene: -
abundance: many
v_gene: TRBV7-9
len: 12
j_gene: TRBJ1-1
CDR3nt: TGTGCCAGCAGCTTTACAGGACTTGAAGCTTTCTTT
CDR3aa: CASSFTGLEAFF

d_gene: TRBD2
abundance: -
v_gene: TRBV29-1
len: 13
j_gene: TRBJ2-4
CDR3nt: TGCAGCGTTGCCGGGGGGGCAGATAACATTCAGTACTTC
CDR3aa: CSVAGGADNIQYF

d_gene: TRBD1
abundance: few
v_gene: TRBV7-2
len: 16
j_gene: TRBJ2-3
CDR3nt: TGTGCCAGCAGCGATTGGACAGGGCCCTCCACAGATACGCAGTATTTT
CDR3aa: CASSDWTGPSTDTQYF

d_gene: -
abundance: few
v_gene: TRBV4-1
len: 14
j_gene: TRBJ1-5
CDR3nt: TGCGCCAGCAGCCATCCGGGGTCCTATCAGCCCCAGCATTTT
CDR3aa: CASSHPGSYQPQHF

d_gene: -
abundance: few
v_gene: TRBV27
len: 16
j_gene: TRBJ2-1
CDR3nt: TGTGCCAGCAGTTTATTCGGCGTCAGCTCCTACAATGAGCAGTTCTTC
CDR3aa: CASSLFGVSSYNEQFF